This TCR beta chain was found in a study of blood T cell repertoires in COVID-19. For the study at large: Both acute and convalescent COVID-19 samples were obtained from the United States, Italy and Spain.

As originally analysed: Reference gene primers were amplified, and this amplification served to estimate nucleated cell counts. The assay was immunoSEQ multiplex PCR, and TCRdb's table has in-frame clones only and misses some. V, J and clone size were drawn from that table, and D and trimming were deduced from the DNA. The profile shows 150,000 to 200,000 clones, roughly 86% of them singletons. There are 14 residues in the CDR3. Germline V gene data show CDR1 as LNHDA and CDR2 as SQIVND (reference sequence). With 8 bases removed from V and 5 bases from J, the gap between germline ends came to 16 bases.

The TCR was taken from a woman aged 80 or over in a cohort sampled during active or convalescent COVID-19. The V call is TRBV19, the J call TRBJ2-1; D might be TRBD2 (6 bases). The sequenced sample was peripheral blood. The CDR3 coding sequence is TGTGCCAGTGGATGGGGGTTAGCGGACAATGAGCAGTTCTTC. Encoded protein: CASGWGLADNEQFF.